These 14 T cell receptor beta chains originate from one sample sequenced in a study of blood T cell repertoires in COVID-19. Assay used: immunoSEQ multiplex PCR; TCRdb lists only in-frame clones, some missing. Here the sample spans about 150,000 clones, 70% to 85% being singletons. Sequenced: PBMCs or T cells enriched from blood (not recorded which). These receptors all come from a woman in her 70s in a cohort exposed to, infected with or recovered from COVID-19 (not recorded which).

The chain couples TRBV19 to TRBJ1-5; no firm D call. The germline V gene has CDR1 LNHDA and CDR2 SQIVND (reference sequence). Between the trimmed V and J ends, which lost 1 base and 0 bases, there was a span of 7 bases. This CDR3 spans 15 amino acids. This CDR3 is CASSIVAVSNQPQHF. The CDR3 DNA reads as TGTGCCAGTAGTATAGTGGCAGTTAGCAATCAGCCCCAGCATTTT.

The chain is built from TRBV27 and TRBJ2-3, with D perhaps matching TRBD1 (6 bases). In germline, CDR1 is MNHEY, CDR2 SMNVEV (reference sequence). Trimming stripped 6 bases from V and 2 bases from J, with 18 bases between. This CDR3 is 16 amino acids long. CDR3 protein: CASRRGVGAVTDTQYF. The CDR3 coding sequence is TGTGCCAGCAGACGTGGGGTGGGGGCTGTCACAGATACGCAGTATTTT.

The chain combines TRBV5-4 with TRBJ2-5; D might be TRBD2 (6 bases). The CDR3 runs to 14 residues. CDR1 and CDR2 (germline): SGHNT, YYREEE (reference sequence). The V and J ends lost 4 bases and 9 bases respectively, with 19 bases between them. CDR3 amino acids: CASSTDGGQTSQYF. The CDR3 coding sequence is TGTGCCAGCAGCACCGATGGAGGGCAAACGTCCCAGTACTTC.

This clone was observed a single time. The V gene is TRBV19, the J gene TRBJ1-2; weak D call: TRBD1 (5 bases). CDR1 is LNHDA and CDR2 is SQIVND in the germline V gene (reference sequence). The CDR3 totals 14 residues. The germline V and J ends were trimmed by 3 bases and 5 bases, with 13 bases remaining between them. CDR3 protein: CASSIPGLGYGYTF. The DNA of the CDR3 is TGTGCCAGTAGTATCCCAGGGCTTGGATATGGCTACACCTTC.

In nucleotides, the CDR3 is TGTGCCAGCGAGGCGGGAGGGGTTTTCAATGAGCAGTTCTTC. Translation gives CASEAGGVFNEQFF. This chain uses TRBV5-4 with TRBJ2-1, with 9 positions matching TRBD2. The trim removed 7 bases at V and 6 bases at J, leaving 8 bases unmatched. CDR1 SGHNT and CDR2 YYREEE come from the germline V gene (reference sequence). This CDR3 contains 14 residues.

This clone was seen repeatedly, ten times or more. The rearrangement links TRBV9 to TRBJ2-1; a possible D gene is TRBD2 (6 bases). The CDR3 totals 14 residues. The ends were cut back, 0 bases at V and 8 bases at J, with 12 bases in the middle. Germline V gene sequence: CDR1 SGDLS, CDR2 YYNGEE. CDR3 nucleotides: TGTGCCAGCAGCGTAGCGGGAGCGTCGGATGAGCAGTTCTTC. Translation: CASSVAGASDEQFF.

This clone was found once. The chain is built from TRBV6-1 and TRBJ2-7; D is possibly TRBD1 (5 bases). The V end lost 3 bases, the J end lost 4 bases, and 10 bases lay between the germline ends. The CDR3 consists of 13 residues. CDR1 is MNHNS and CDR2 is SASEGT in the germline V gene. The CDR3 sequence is CASSDTDTYEQYF. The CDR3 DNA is TGTGCCAGCAGTGATACGGACACATACGAGCAGTACTTC.

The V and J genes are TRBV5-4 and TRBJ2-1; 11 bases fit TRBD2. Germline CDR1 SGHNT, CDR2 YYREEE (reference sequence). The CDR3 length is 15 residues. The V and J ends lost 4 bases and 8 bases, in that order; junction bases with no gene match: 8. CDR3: CASSLLAGGRDEQFF. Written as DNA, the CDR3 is TGTGCCAGCAGCCTCTTAGCGGGAGGGCGAGATGAGCAGTTCTTC.

The CDR3 protein is CASSLWQGGEQYF. As DNA, the CDR3 is TGTGCCAGCAGTTTATGGCAGGGTGGCGAGCAGTACTTC. This sequence joins TRBV27 and TRBJ2-7; TRBD1 might be the D (5 bases). The CDR3 is made up of 13 amino acids. Germline CDR1 is MNHEY and CDR2 is SMNVEV (reference sequence). V was shortened by 1 base and J by 6 bases, with 10 bases between the two germline ends.

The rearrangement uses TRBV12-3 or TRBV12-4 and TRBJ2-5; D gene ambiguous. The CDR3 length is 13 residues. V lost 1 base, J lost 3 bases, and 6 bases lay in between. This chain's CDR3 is CASSLGQKETQYF. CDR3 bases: TGTGCCAGCAGTTTAGGGCAGAAAGAGACCCAGTACTTC.

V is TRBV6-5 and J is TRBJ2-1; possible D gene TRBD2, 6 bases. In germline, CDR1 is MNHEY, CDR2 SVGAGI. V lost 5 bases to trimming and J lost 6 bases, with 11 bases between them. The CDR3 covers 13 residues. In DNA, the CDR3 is TGTGCCAGCAGTACGGGAGTGGGCAATGAGCAGTTCTTC. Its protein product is CASSTGVGNEQFF.

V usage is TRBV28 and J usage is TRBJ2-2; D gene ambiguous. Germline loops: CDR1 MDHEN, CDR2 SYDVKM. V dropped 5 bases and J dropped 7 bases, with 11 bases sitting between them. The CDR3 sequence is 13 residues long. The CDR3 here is CASSLPWSGELFF. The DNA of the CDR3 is TGTGCCAGCAGTCTCCCGTGGAGCGGGGAGCTGTTTTTT.

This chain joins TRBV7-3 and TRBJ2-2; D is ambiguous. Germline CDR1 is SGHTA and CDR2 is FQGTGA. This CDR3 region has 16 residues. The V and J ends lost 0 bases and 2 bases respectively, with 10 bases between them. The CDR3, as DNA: TGTGCCAGCAGCTTAACGCCCTCGGGTAACACCGGGGAGCTGTTTTTT. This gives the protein CASSLTPSGNTGELFF.

CDR3 residues: CASSLLGQGRLTVTEAFF. DNA of the CDR3: TGTGCCAGCAGTTTACTAGGACAGGGACGGTTAACTGTCACTGAAGCTTTCTTT. This chain joins TRBV27 and TRBJ1-1; 8 bases are shared with TRBD1. Germline V lookup: CDR1 MNHEY, CDR2 SMNVEV (reference sequence). The junction had 15 bases not matched to a gene; V was cut back by 2 bases and J by 4 bases. The CDR3 spans 18 residues.